This record concerns one T cell receptor (beta chain) sequence. Antigen unknown. The same CDR3 can be traced to other DNA sequences in this sample. The sample comes from a study of shared clonotypes between healthy human individuals. Across the whole study: A couple of women and a few men aged 18 to 49 made up the donors.

It was across several immunoSEQ plates that each subset's genomic DNA was evenly split. Sequencing was performed with immunoSEQ multiplex PCR; in TCRdb, only in-frame clones are kept and a portion is missing. The table lists roughly 1,800,000 clones, roughly 95% of them singletons. The ends lost 7 bases at V and 4 bases at J; junction bases unmatched: 4. The germline CDR1 and CDR2 sequences are MNHEY and SVGAGI. The CDR3 runs to 13 residues. Study observations and caveats: Clonotype sharing among donors was thought likely to change with sequencing depth. Shared clonotypes across all four donors exceeded non-shared ones in generation probability.

Naive-designated CD8 cells lacked CD45RO, were positively enriched for CCR7, and omitted terminally differentiated effector memory CD45RA+ cells. The sequenced sample consisted of naive CD8+ T cells sorted from blood. This receptor was identified in a man aged 18 to 29 in good health. The rearrangement uses TRBV6-5 and TRBJ2-3; the match to TRBD1 covers 8 bases. CDR3 nucleotide sequence: TGTGCCAGCACAGGACAGGGTCCAGATACGCAGTATTTT. It specifies CASTGQGPDTQYF.